One and the same sample provided the 17 T cell receptor beta chains below, sequenced in a study of cytomegalovirus exposure and HLA in healthy donors. Using immunoSEQ multiplex PCR, the repertoire was profiled, and TCRdb retains in-frame clones only, with some absent. The profile shows some 130,000 clones, roughly 90% of them singletons. Sequencing was performed on PBMCs. The origin of the receptors is a man between 18 and 35 years old in good health and CMV-seronegative.

This clone was found once. This chain uses TRBV5-8 with TRBJ2-3, with TRBD1 matching 7 bases. The germline CDR1 and CDR2 sequences are SGHTS and YDEGEE. V trimming: 3 bases; J trimming: 0 bases; junction bases outside the gene matches: 4. The CDR3 has 15 amino acids. CDR3 nucleotide sequence: TGTGCCAGCAGCTCCGGGACAGCTAGCACAGATACGCAGTATTTT. Its translation is CASSSGTASTDTQYF.

The chain carries TRBV11-1 and TRBJ2-7, with D hard to call. Trimming pared 5 bases from V and 4 bases from J, leaving 6 bases between. Germline CDR1 SGHAT, CDR2 FQDESV (reference sequence). CDR3 length: 11 residues. The CDR3 nucleotides are TGTGCCAGCAGCCCCGGTTACGAGCAGTACTTC. This translates into CASSPGYEQYF. The complete variable domain, with remaining parts taken from reference TRBV11-1 and TRBJ2-7, reads EAEVAQSPRYKITEKSQAVAFWCDPISGHATLYWYRQILGQGPELLVQFQDESVVDDSQLPKDRFSAERLKGVDSTLKIQPAELGDSAMYLCASSPGYEQYFGPGTRLTVT.

The genes are TRBV7-9 and TRBJ2-7; possibly TRBD2 for D (5 bases). Per germline, CDR1 SEHNR and CDR2 FQNEAQ (reference sequence). Trimming cost V 0 bases and J 5 bases, with 8 bases left between them. The CDR3 extends over 13 amino acids. CDR3 in DNA: TGTGCCAGCAGCTTAGCCGGGGAGAACGAGCAGTACTTC. Protein sequence: CASSLAGENEQYF.

Only one count was recorded for this clone. V gene TRBV10-3 combines with J gene TRBJ1-5; D unclear. Per germline, CDR1 ENHRY and CDR2 SYGVKD. Trimming removed 5 bases at V and 4 bases at J, with 9 bases between. The CDR3 loop spans 13 amino acids. The CDR3 region has the DNA TGTGCCATCAGTAGCCCGGGGAATCAGCCCCAGCATTTT. It codes for CAISSPGNQPQHF.

As concerns this clone: Other nucleotide sequences from this sample produce the same CDR3. The gene calls are TRBV7-2 and TRBJ2-7, with D unresolved. V was trimmed by 1 base and J by 4 bases, leaving 11 bases between them. Germline V lookup: CDR1 SGHTA, CDR2 FQGNSA. The CDR3 has 14 residues. The CDR3 reads CASSLGAGSYEQYF. DNA of the CDR3: TGTGCCAGCAGCTTAGGTGCAGGCTCGTACGAGCAGTACTTC.

The chain combines TRBV9 with TRBJ2-5; 7 bases map to TRBD1. V lost 0 bases to trimming and J lost 5 bases; unmatched junction nucleotides: 7. CDR3 size: 15 residues. Germline-derived CDR1 and CDR2 are SGDLS and YYNGEE. For the CDR3, the DNA is TGTGCCAGCAGCGTAGACATGGGACAGTCTGAGACCCAGTACTTC. Amino acid sequence: CASSVDMGQSETQYF.

The rearrangement links TRBV15 to TRBJ1-1; a weak D match, TRBD1 (6 bases). V dropped 3 bases and J dropped 1 base, with 9 bases sitting between them. The CDR3 has 14 residues. Germline CDR1 is LNHNV and CDR2 is YYDKDF (reference sequence). CDR3 amino acids: CATSRRTENTEAFF. DNA of the CDR3: TGTGCCACCAGCAGGAGGACAGAGAACACTGAAGCTTTCTTT.

This clone has a handful of counts. J is TRBJ1-2 and V is TRBV27; TRBD1 aligns across 10 bases. The CDR3 is 17 amino acids. V gave up 5 bases and J gave up 7 bases; unmatched junction bases: 16. Germline lookup yields CDR1 MNHEY and CDR2 SMNVEV (reference sequence). CDR3 amino acids: CASSPTLLRDRGGGYTF. The CDR3 region has the DNA TGTGCCAGCAGTCCTACCCTACTCCGGGACAGGGGAGGTGGCTACACCTTC.

This rearrangement joins TRBV28 to TRBJ2-6; perhaps TRBD1 as D (5 bases). Per the germline V gene, CDR1 is MDHEN and CDR2 is SYDVKM. The ends were cut back, 5 bases at V and 0 bases at J, with 14 bases in the middle. This CDR3 has 17 amino acids. CDR3 coding DNA: TGTGCCAGCAGTCGTAGGGGATACAGCTCTGGGGCCAACGTCCTGACTTTC. Translation: CASSRRGYSSGANVLTF.

This clone was recorded only once. V and J are TRBV10-2 and TRBJ2-7, with 13 bases lining up with TRBD2. CDR1 is WSHSY, CDR2 SAAADI, per germline. The CDR3 loop spans 14 amino acids. V was clipped by 7 bases and J by 4 bases; unmatched bases: 4. As DNA, the CDR3 is TGCGCCAGCATACTAGCGGGAGGGCCTTACGAGCAGTACTTC. It specifies CASILAGGPYEQYF.

This clone was counted a few times. CDR3 DNA: TGTGCCAGCAGTTACAGGGAAGGGGCCAAAAACATTCAGTACTTC. This encodes CASSYREGAKNIQYF. The V and J genes are TRBV5-4 and TRBJ2-4, with TRBD1 as a possible D gene (6 bases). CDR3 length: 15 residues. Germline lookup yields CDR1 SGHNT and CDR2 YYREEE (reference sequence). V was shortened by 5 bases and J by 1 base, with 13 bases between the two germline ends.

This clone came up once. The rearrangement links TRBV28 to TRBJ2-7; TRBD1 aligns across 7 bases. Per germline, CDR1 MDHEN and CDR2 SYDVKM. V was clipped by 3 bases and J by 2 bases; unmatched bases: 4. The CDR3 contains 14 residues. CDR3 in amino acids: CASSFWDSPYEQYF. The CDR3 DNA reads as TGTGCCAGCAGTTTCTGGGACAGTCCCTACGAGCAGTACTTC.

This chain joins TRBV5-6 and TRBJ1-1; TRBD1 agrees at 10 bases. This CDR3 has 14 residues. Germline assignment: CDR1 SGHDT and CDR2 YYEEEE. V dropped 3 bases and J dropped 5; count of bases not matched to a gene: 4. This CDR3 is CASSWDRGVTEAFF. The CDR3 DNA reads TGTGCCAGCAGCTGGGACAGGGGAGTAACTGAAGCTTTCTTT.

The V gene is TRBV19, the J gene TRBJ1-5; the D gene is possibly TRBD1 (6 bases). V lost 4 bases and J lost 0, with 13 bases in between. Per the germline V gene, CDR1 is LNHDA and CDR2 is SQIVND (reference sequence). CDR3 size: 16 residues. The chain's CDR3 is CASSTLGQISNQPQHF. CDR3 DNA: TGTGCCAGTAGTACCCTCGGACAGATTAGCAATCAGCCCCAGCATTTT. Full variable domain (remainder filled in from reference TRBV19 and TRBJ1-5): DGGITQSPKYLFRKEGQNVTLSCEQNLNHDAMYWYRQDPGQGLRLIYYSQIVNDFQKGDIAEGYSVSREKKESFPLTVTSAQKNPTAFYLCASSTLGQISNQPQHFGDGTRLSIL.

The rearrangement links TRBV4-1 to TRBJ1-5; possibly TRBD1 for D (5 bases). Germline CDR1 and CDR2: MGHRA and YSYEKL. The germline V and J ends were trimmed by 4 bases and 0 bases, with 10 bases remaining between them. CDR3 length: 15 amino acids. CDR3 residues: CASSRQSFSNQPQHF. The CDR3 DNA sequence: TGCGCCAGCAGCCGACAGTCCTTTAGCAATCAGCCCCAGCATTTT.

The chain is built from TRBV28 and TRBJ2-5, with a possible D match to TRBD2 (6 bases). Germline assignment: CDR1 MDHEN and CDR2 SYDVKM. V lost 2 bases to trimming and J lost 7 bases, with 14 bases between them. The CDR3 is 14 residues long. CDR3 sequence reads: CASSLVGSGGTQYF. CDR3 in DNA: TGTGCCAGCAGTTTAGTAGGTAGCGGTGGGACCCAGTACTTC. The full variable domain, rest sourced from reference TRBV28 and TRBJ2-5, is DVKVTQSSRYLVKRTGEKVFLECVQDMDHENMFWYRQDPGLGLRLIYFSYDVKMKEKGDIPEGYSVSREKKERFSLILESASTNQTSMYLCASSLVGSGGTQYFGPGTRLLVL.

This clone was seen only once. The rearrangement links TRBV18 to TRBJ2-7; TRBD2 might be the D (5 bases). In germline, CDR1 is KGHSH, CDR2 LQKENI. The CDR3 loop spans 15 amino acids. Trimming removed 2 bases at V and 2 bases at J, with 13 bases between. CDR3 amino acids: CASSPGSAGTYEQYF. CDR3 DNA sequence: TGTGCCAGCTCACCAGGGTCTGCCGGGACCTACGAGCAGTACTTC.